These 4 T cell receptor beta chains came from one sample sequenced in a study of blood T cell dynamics during melanoma immunotherapy. Clones were sequenced by immunoSEQ multiplex PCR, and TCRdb holds only the in-frame ones, with some missing. This sample has about 4,800 clones, with around nine tenths found just once. Time point meaning: pre-treatment baseline. The starting material was blood, obtained from a patient treated with checkpoint blockade. The receptor source for this set is a human donor with melanoma.

The chain combines TRBV11-2 with TRBJ2-3; D is unresolved. Trimming took off 2 bases at V and 6 bases at J, with 12 bases between the two ends. Germline V gene data show CDR1 as SGHAT and CDR2 as FQNNGV. CDR3 length equals 14 residues. CDR3 in DNA: TGTGCCAGCAGCTTAAGAATGGGTGTGGATACGCAGTATTTT. Translating gives CASSLRMGVDTQYF.

The V and J genes are TRBV19 and TRBJ2-3; 9 nucleotides align to TRBD1. Germline lookup yields CDR1 LNHDA and CDR2 SQIVND (reference sequence). The V segment lost 8 bases and the J segment 4 bases; nucleotides outside the gene matches: 10. This CDR3 has 15 amino acids. CDR3 DNA sequence: TGTGCCAGTCGCGTATACGGACAGGGGTCAGATACGCAGTATTTT. Translating it yields CASRVYGQGSDTQYF. Using reference TRBV19 and TRBJ2-3 for the parts outside the CDR3, the full variable domain is DGGITQSPKYLFRKEGQNVTLSCEQNLNHDAMYWYRQDPGQGLRLIYYSQIVNDFQKGDIAEGYSVSREKKESFPLTVTSAQKNPTAFYLCASRVYGQGSDTQYFGPGTRLTVL.

The gene calls are TRBV15 and TRBJ1-1; D is possibly TRBD1 (5 bases). The V gene lost 0 bases and the J gene lost 4 bases, with 12 bases spanning the gap. Germline V gene sequence: CDR1 LNHNV, CDR2 YYDKDF (reference sequence). The CDR3 is 15 residues long. The CDR3 loop is CATSRDPGPGTEAFF. The CDR3 nucleotides read TGTGCCACCAGCAGAGATCCGGGACCTGGCACTGAAGCTTTCTTT.

The CDR3 reads CASKSNYNSPLHF. Written as DNA, the CDR3 is TGTGCCAGCAAGTCCAATTATAATTCACCCCTCCACTTT. V usage is TRBV28 and J usage is TRBJ1-6; no definite D call. Germline V gene data show CDR1 as MDHEN and CDR2 as SYDVKM. V lost 7 bases and J 4 bases, leaving 8 bases between the germline ends. The CDR3 totals 13 residues.